The 3 T cell receptor beta chains listed next were all sequenced from one sample in a study of cytomegalovirus exposure and HLA in healthy donors. PCR employed 60 Vbeta and 13 Jbeta primers. Measured with immunoSEQ multiplex PCR; TCRdb has only the in-frame clones, and not every one. Recorded for this sample: 40,000 to 50,000 clones. Specimen: PBMCs. These receptors all come from a middle-aged woman in good health and CMV-seronegative.

The chain has TRBV11-3 and TRBJ1-2; tentative D call: TRBD1 (5 bases). V lost 2 bases and J 3 bases, leaving 7 bases between the germline ends. In germline, CDR1 is SGHNT, CDR2 YENEEA. The CDR3 runs to 13 residues. As DNA, the CDR3 is TGTGCCAGCAGCTTACAAGGGGACTATGGCTACACCTTC. It encodes CASSLQGDYGYTF.

The chain links TRBV5-6 to TRBJ2-1; the D is unclear. Trimming took 1 base from V and 10 from J, leaving 6 bases between them. CDR1 SGHDT and CDR2 YYEEEE come from the germline V gene. CDR3 size: 11 residues. CDR3 in DNA: TGTGCCAGCAGCTTGCAAGCGGAGCAGTTCTTC. The encoded protein is CASSLQAEQFF.

This chain joins TRBV27 and TRBJ2-7; D perhaps matches TRBD1 (5 bases). The CDR3 spans 14 residues. The germline CDR1 and CDR2 sequences are MNHEY and SMNVEV (reference sequence). The V end lost 5 bases, the J end lost 3 bases, and 14 bases lay between the germline ends. The CDR3 bases are TGTGCCAGCAGTCCAGAAAGGGGTCTCTACGAGCAGTACTTC. Translation gives CASSPERGLYEQYF.